This T cell receptor beta chain came from a study of T cell changes during pregnancy in multiple sclerosis. The protocol was immunoSEQ multiplex PCR, while the TCRdb copy is restricted to in-frame clones and leaves out a portion. The sample has 35,000 to 40,000 clones, nearly 90% seen once. The CDR3 contains 16 residues. CDR1 SGHTA and CDR2 FQGNSA come from the germline V gene. V lost 3 bases to trimming and J lost 6 bases; unmatched junction nucleotides: 4. The source was CD4+ T cells from peripheral blood mononuclear cells, collected in the second trimester of pregnancy. This TCR derives from a female donor with multiple sclerosis, enrolled in a pregnancy study. The rearrangement joins TRBV7-2 to TRBJ2-1; 14 nucleotides agree with TRBD2. The CDR3 loop is CASSFRGTSGSNEQFF. The CDR3 bases are TGTGCCAGCAGCTTTCGTGGGACTAGCGGGAGCAATGAGCAGTTCTTC.